Following are 26 T cell receptor beta chains from one sample sequenced in a study of CD4 T cells in relation to SARS-CoV-2 and coronaviruses. Clones were sequenced by immunoSEQ multiplex PCR, and TCRdb holds only the in-frame ones, with some missing. In the table there are around 35,000 clones, 80% to 90% of which are singletons. What was sequenced was memory CD4+ T cells from PBMCs. Receptors were obtained from an adult with COVID-19.

The rearrangement links TRBV6-5 to TRBJ1-4; 7 bases are a match to TRBD1. Trimming took 6 bases from V and 8 from J; bases not matched to a gene: 6. In germline, CDR1 is MNHEY, CDR2 SVGAGI. The CDR3 is 13 amino acids. The CDR3 sequence: CASRDRKLEKLFF. Here the CDR3 DNA reads TGTGCCAGCAGGGACAGGAAACTAGAAAAACTGTTTTTT.

The chain couples TRBV28 to TRBJ2-6; possible D gene TRBD2, 5 bases. In germline, CDR1 is MDHEN, CDR2 SYDVKM. Trimming cost V 3 bases and J 2 bases, with 8 bases left between them. This CDR3 contains 15 residues. The CDR3 nucleotides are TGTGCCAGCAGTTTGGCCGGGACTGGGGCCAACGTCCTGACTTTC. Translation gives CASSLAGTGANVLTF.

The chain recombines TRBV2 with TRBJ2-7, with D perhaps TRBD2 (6 bases). Germline V lookup: CDR1 SNHLY, CDR2 FYNNEI. The CDR3 contains 13 residues. Trimming shortened V by 1 base and J by 7 bases, and 11 bases separated the two germline ends. The CDR3 region is CASSEGGNFEQYF. As DNA, the CDR3 is TGTGCCAGCAGTGAAGGCGGGAACTTTGAGCAGTACTTC.

The chain links TRBV18 to TRBJ1-4; tentatively, D is TRBD1 (6 bases). CDR1 is KGHSH, CDR2 LQKENI, per germline. The V end was cut by 6 bases, the J end by 7 bases, with 15 bases between. The CDR3 is made up of 14 amino acids. CDR3 in DNA: TGTGCCAGCTCTGCGGCTTCAGGGGCTGAAAAACTGTTTTTT. This encodes CASSAASGAEKLFF.

The chain couples TRBV3-1 (or the pseudogene TRBV3-2) to TRBJ2-7; 8 bases are shared with TRBD2. Germline V gene lookup returns CDR1 LGHDT and CDR2 YNNKEL (reference sequence). V shed 5 bases, J shed 2 bases, and the junction held 8 bases outside the gene matches. The length of the CDR3 is 15 residues. The CDR3 nucleotides are TGTGCCAGCAGCTCACGGGGTAGCGGGACCTACGAGCAGTACTTC. This codes for CASSSRGSGTYEQYF.

The rearrangement joins TRBV29-1 to TRBJ2-3; D is ambiguous. Germline V CDR1 and CDR2: SQVTM, ANQGSEA. Trimming removed 7 bases at V and 4 bases at J, with 27 bases between. This CDR3 is built from 17 residues. The CDR3 spells CSATTSTVFTGADTQYF. CDR3 in DNA: TGCAGCGCCACGACATCAACCGTGTTCACTGGCGCAGATACGCAGTATTTT.

V and J are TRBV11-2 and TRBJ2-7, with D unresolved. The germline CDR1 and CDR2 sequences are SGHAT and FQNNGV. CDR3 size: 14 residues. V lost 6 bases and J lost 6, with 18 bases in between. CDR3 in amino acids: CASRNSLPPFEQYF. CDR3 sequence (DNA): TGTGCCAGCAGGAATTCCTTGCCCCCTTTCGAGCAGTACTTC.

The chain joins TRBV14 to TRBJ1-3; unclear D gene. Germline V gene sequence: CDR1 SGHDN, CDR2 FVKESK. CDR3 size: 16 residues. V was cut by 5 bases and J by 1 base, with 15 bases left in between. CDR3 region: CASSSLLDGSGNTIYF. DNA of the CDR3: TGTGCCAGCAGCTCCTTACTGGACGGTTCTGGAAACACCATATATTTT.

The chain links TRBV5-1 to TRBJ1-1; 7 nucleotides align to TRBD1. After removal of 5 bases from V and 1 base from J, the junction contained 17 bases not matched to a gene. Germline CDR1 is SGHRS and CDR2 is YFSETQ. CDR3 length equals 18 residues. CDR3 loop: CASSSRWSRGSGNTEAFF. CDR3 coding DNA: TGCGCCAGCAGTTCACGGTGGAGCAGGGGGTCGGGGAACACTGAAGCTTTCTTT.

The gene calls are TRBV7-9 and TRBJ1-2, with 9 bases fitting TRBD1. This CDR3 contains 15 residues. V lost 5 bases to trimming and J lost 3 bases; unmatched junction nucleotides: 7. Germline lookup yields CDR1 SEHNR and CDR2 FQNEAQ (reference sequence). This CDR3 reads CASSPNRGLYYGYTF. CDR3 bases: TGTGCCAGCAGCCCAAACAGGGGGCTATACTATGGCTACACCTTC.

The chain has TRBV12-2 and TRBJ2-2; the table calls TRBD1, which could not be checked here. TRBV12-2 is a known pseudogene. CDR3 size: 18 residues. CDR3 protein: CASRFRGLGAKNTGELFF. The CDR3 bases are TGTGCAAGTCGCTTCAGGGGGTTGGGGGCAAAGAACACCGGGGAGCTGTTTTTT.

This chain joins TRBV6-5 and TRBJ1-1; D may be TRBD1 (6 bases). Germline CDR1 is MNHEY and CDR2 is SVGAGI. The germline V and J ends were trimmed by 9 bases and 1 base, with 12 bases remaining between them. The CDR3 consists of 13 residues. The CDR3 DNA reads as TGTGCCAGTAGGGGGAAAGGGAACACTGAAGCTTTCTTT. The encoded protein is CASRGKGNTEAFF.

The rearrangement joins TRBV2 to TRBJ2-7; D is perhaps TRBD2 (6 bases). This CDR3 has 13 amino acids. Per germline, CDR1 SNHLY and CDR2 FYNNEI. V was trimmed by 8 bases and J by 3 bases, leaving 14 bases between them. This chain's CDR3 is CASAKGEDYEQYF. CDR3 bases: TGTGCCAGCGCCAAAGGGGAGGACTACGAGCAGTACTTC.

This chain connects TRBV5-1 to TRBJ2-1; D is possibly TRBD2 (6 bases). This CDR3 region has 17 residues. V was pared by 0 bases and J by 7 bases, with 20 bases between. Germline CDR1 and CDR2: SGHRS and YFSETQ. This CDR3 reads CASSLAAVRDLRNEQFF. The CDR3 bases are TGCGCCAGCAGCTTGGCCGCAGTGCGGGATTTGCGGAATGAGCAGTTCTTC.

V is TRBV5-1 and J is TRBJ2-7, with D unresolved. Germline CDR1 reads SGHRS; CDR2 reads YFSETQ. This CDR3 is built from 16 residues. Trimming left V 0 bases short and J 0 bases short, with 13 bases between. The CDR3 here is CASSLDGDTSSYEQYF. For the CDR3, the DNA is TGCGCCAGCAGCTTGGACGGAGACACCTCCTCCTACGAGCAGTACTTC.

The chain carries TRBV7-9 and TRBJ2-2; 7 nucleotides line up with TRBD2. The CDR3 contains 14 residues. Germline trimming cut 5 bases from V and 4 bases from J; bases unmatched to any gene: 4. Germline assignment: CDR1 SEHNR and CDR2 FQNEAQ (reference sequence). The CDR3 region is CASSREAVTGELFF. The CDR3 bases are TGTGCCAGCAGCCGGGAGGCGGTCACCGGGGAGCTGTTTTTT.

V is TRBV7-2 and J is TRBJ2-7; 8 bases match TRBD2. CDR3 length equals 16 residues. CDR1 is SGHTA and CDR2 is FQGNSA in the germline V gene. The V gene end was trimmed by 2 bases and the J gene end by 5 bases; junction bases not matched to a gene: 11. CDR3: CASSLLDGRALDEQYF. The CDR3 DNA reads as TGTGCCAGCAGCTTATTAGACGGGAGGGCCCTGGACGAGCAGTACTTC.

V is TRBV10-3 and J is TRBJ2-7, with TRBD2 matching 9 bases. The CDR3 contains 14 residues. The V gene's germline CDR1 is ENHRY and CDR2 SYGVKD. J lost 2 bases, V lost 7 bases, and 6 bases had no gene match. Written as DNA, the CDR3 is TGTGCCATCAAACCCGGGACTAGCACCTACGAGCAGTACTTC. It codes for CAIKPGTSTYEQYF.

The chain employs TRBV7-8 and TRBJ2-5, with 8 bases that match TRBD1. Germline V CDR1 and CDR2: SGHVS, FQNEAQ. V lost 5 bases to trimming and J lost 1 base; unmatched junction nucleotides: 6. This CDR3 has 15 residues. The CDR3 sequence is CASSKDRATQETQYF. The CDR3 region has the DNA TGTGCCAGCAGCAAGGACAGGGCCACCCAAGAGACCCAGTACTTC. The variable domain in full, with the rest retrieved from reference TRBV7-8 and TRBJ2-5, is GAGVSQSPRYKVAKRGQDVALRCDPISGHVSLFWYQQALGQGPEFLTYFQNEAQLDKSGLPSDRFFAERPEGSVSTLKIQRTQQEDSAVYLCASSKDRATQETQYFGPGTRLLVL.

The chain employs TRBV5-8 and TRBJ2-1; D not certain. There are 14 residues in the CDR3. V dropped 4 bases and J dropped 12 bases, with 20 bases sitting between them. CDR1 is SGHTS, CDR2 YDEGEE, per germline. CDR3 coding DNA: TGTGCCAGCAGCGCGTATGACCTCACCTTAGTGCAGTTCTTC. Translation: CASSAYDLTLVQFF.

This clone was observed a few times. The chain is built from TRBV7-3 and TRBJ2-1; possibly TRBD2 for D (5 bases). The CDR3 loop spans 15 amino acids. The V gene's germline CDR1 is SGHTA and CDR2 FQGTGA. V gave up 5 bases and J gave up 4 bases, with 15 bases separating them. The CDR3 is CASSRSGTQYNEQFF. The DNA of the CDR3 is TGTGCCAGCAGCCGAAGCGGTACCCAATACAATGAGCAGTTCTTC.

V and J are TRBV7-9 and TRBJ1-6; perhaps TRBD1 as D (5 bases). Looked up from germline, CDR1 is SEHNR and CDR2 is FQNEAQ (reference sequence). The germline V and J ends were trimmed by 7 bases and 9 bases, with 16 bases remaining between them. The CDR3 runs to 14 residues. DNA for the CDR3: TGTGCCAGCAAAGGTGACAGAGATAGTTCACCCCTCCACTTT. Translated: CASKGDRDSSPLHF.

The chain links TRBV12-3 or TRBV12-4 to TRBJ1-2, with 10 positions matching TRBD1. V lost 6 bases, J lost 5 bases, and 3 bases stayed unmatched. The CDR3 has 13 residues. The CDR3 bases are TGTGCCAGCAGCGCGGACAGGGGGTATGGCTACACCTTC. Amino acids: CASSADRGYGYTF.

The CDR3 spells CASPTAWGLAGDNEQFF. CDR3 in DNA: TGTGCCAGTCCGACAGCATGGGGACTAGCGGGAGACAATGAGCAGTTCTTC. V usage is TRBV5-8 and J usage is TRBJ2-1; 14 bases fit TRBD2. The CDR3 extends over 17 amino acids. With V trimmed by 8 bases and J by 5 bases, 12 bases remained unmatched. The V gene's germline CDR1 is SGHTS and CDR2 YDEGEE.

The chain is built from TRBV5-6 and TRBJ2-5; D gene uncertain. This CDR3 comprises 14 residues. Germline V lookup: CDR1 SGHDT, CDR2 YYEEEE. V lost 0 bases, J lost 5 bases, and 11 bases lay in between. CDR3 nucleotides: TGTGCCAGCAGCTTGGCCTTTGCCGCGGAGACCCAGTACTTC. Translation gives CASSLAFAAETQYF.

The J gene is TRBJ2-2, the V gene TRBV15; no reliable D call. V shed 1 base and J shed 6 bases, with 6 bases lying between them. This CDR3 has 13 residues. Germline CDR1 and CDR2: LNHNV and YYDKDF (reference sequence). The CDR3 is CATSRARAGELFF. The CDR3 DNA sequence: TGTGCCACCAGCAGAGCAAGGGCCGGGGAGCTGTTTTTT.